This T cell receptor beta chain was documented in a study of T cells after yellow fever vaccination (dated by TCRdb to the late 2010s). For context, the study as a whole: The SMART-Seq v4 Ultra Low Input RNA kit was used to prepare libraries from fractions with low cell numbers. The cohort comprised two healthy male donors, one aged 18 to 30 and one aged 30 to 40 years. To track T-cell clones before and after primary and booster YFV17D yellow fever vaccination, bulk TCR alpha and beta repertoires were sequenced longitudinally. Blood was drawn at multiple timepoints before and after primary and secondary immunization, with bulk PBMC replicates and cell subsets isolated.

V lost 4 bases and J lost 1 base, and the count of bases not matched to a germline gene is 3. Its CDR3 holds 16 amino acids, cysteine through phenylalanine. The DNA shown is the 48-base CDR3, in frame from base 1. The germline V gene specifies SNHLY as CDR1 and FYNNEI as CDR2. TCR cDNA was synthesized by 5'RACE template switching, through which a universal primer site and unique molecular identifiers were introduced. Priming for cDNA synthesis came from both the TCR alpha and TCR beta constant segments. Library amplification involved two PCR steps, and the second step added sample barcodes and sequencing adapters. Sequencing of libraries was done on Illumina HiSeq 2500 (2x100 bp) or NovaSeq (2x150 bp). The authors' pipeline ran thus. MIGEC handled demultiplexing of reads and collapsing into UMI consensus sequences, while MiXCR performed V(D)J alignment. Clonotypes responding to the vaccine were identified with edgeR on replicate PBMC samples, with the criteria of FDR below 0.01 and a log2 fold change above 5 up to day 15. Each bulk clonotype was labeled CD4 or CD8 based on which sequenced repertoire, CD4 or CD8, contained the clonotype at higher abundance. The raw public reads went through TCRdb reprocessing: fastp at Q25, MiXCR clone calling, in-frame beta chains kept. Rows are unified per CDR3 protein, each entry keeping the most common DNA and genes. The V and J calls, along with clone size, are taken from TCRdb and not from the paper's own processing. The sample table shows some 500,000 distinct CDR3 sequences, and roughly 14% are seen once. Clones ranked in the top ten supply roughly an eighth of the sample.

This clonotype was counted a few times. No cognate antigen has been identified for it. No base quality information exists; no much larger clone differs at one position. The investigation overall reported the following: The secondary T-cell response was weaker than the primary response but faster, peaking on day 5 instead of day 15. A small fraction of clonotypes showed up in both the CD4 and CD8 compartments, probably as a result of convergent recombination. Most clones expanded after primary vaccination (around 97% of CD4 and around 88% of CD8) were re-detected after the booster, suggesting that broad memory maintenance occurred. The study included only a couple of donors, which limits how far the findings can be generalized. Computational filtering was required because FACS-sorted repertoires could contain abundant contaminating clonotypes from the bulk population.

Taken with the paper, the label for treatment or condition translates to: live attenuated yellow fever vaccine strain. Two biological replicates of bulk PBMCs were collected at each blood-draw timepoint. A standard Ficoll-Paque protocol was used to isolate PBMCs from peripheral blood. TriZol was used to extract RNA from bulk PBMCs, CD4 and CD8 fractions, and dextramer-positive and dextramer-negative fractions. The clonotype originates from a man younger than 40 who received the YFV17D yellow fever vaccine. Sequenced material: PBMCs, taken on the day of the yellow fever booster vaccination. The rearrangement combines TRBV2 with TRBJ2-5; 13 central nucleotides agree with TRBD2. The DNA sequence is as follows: TGTGCCAGCAGTGGGGGACTAGCGGGGCTCCAAGAGACCCAGTACTTC. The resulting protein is CASSGGLAGLQETQYF. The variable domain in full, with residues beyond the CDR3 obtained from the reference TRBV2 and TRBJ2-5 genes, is EPEVTQTPSHQVTQMGQEVILRCVPISNHLYFYWYRQILGQKVEFLVSFYNNEISEKSEIFDDQFSVERPDGSNFTLKIRSTKLEDSAMYFCASSGGLAGLQETQYFGPGTRLLVL.